The entry below describes one T cell receptor beta chain. The antigen it binds to is not known. No much larger clone exists at a distance of one base, and base qualities are not known. Libraries were prepared through RACE. TCRdb lists the instrument as NextSeq 500. Library preparation attached unique molecular identifiers to individual cDNA molecules for quantitative, reproducible TCR counting. Both TCR alpha and TCR beta chains were sequenced from each blood RNA sample. The source study handled its data this way. Samples had a median of roughly 98,000 TCRs, with a range from about 23,224 to 750,000. V, J and CDR3 annotation of the TCR reads was performed with the Decombinator software suite. For the PS versus PT1 abundance plots, all samples were subsampled to the same number of TCRs (28,000). TCRs were defined as expanded if absent before sensitization and observed at least eight times at the 2-week time point. TCRdb cleaned the public reads at Q25 with fastp, built clones with MiXCR and kept in-frame beta chains. Each CDR3 protein gets just one entry, which takes the most common genes and DNA from the rows behind it. TCRdb's processing, not the authors', yielded these V and J calls. The sample table lists roughly 96,000 distinct CDR3 sequences, approximately 9.3% of them with a count of one. The ten top clones hold about 2% of the sample.

The intended sense of this specimen's time point label: patch test 2, 6 weeks after DPC sensitization. Explained via the paper, the treatment or condition label denotes: therapeutic diphenylcyclopropenone sensitization with weekly scalp DPC. At every patch-test visit, the blood draw took place before the patch test was put on. To be eligible, patients had to be aged 18 to 70, diagnosed with alopecia and judged suitable for DPC therapy, while pregnant patients were excluded. Total RNA was extracted from unfractionated whole blood that had been collected in Tempus Blood RNA tubes. Including cysteine and phenylalanine, the CDR3 has 11 amino acids. Only the CDR3 DNA stays, 33 bases, in frame from base 1. The trim is 8 bases for V and 2 bases for J, with a gap of 7 bases between the germline ends. As encoded in the germline V gene, CDR1 is SGHDN while CDR2 is FVKESK. This entry comes from a study of human T cells and chemical hapten exposure (dated by TCRdb to the early 2020s). In the study overall: For sensitization, 2% DPC in acetone was applied to a roughly 2 cm by roughly 2 cm area of upper inner arm skin. Throughout the roughly 25-week study period, patients were also given weekly therapeutic DPC doses on the scalp. Patch testing on the upper back used Finn chambers containing 0.01% DPC, with scoring done after 6 days according to International Contact Dermatitis Research Group standards. Most of the patients in the cohort were female, and the cohort covered alopecia areata with under or over 50% scalp involvement, alopecia totalis and alopecia universalis. Libraries were combined into a pool for sequencing, and differences in TCR yield between samples came mainly from small differences in library volumes within the pool. The study tracked peripheral blood TCR repertoire changes in vivo during primary and secondary sensitization to the hapten diphenylcyclopropenone (DPC) in alopecia patients. Blood samples were taken from patients before sensitization (week 0) and at 2, 6 and about 24 weeks after DPC sensitization. For TCR sequencing, blood came from 25 to 35 alopecia patients at anywhere from one to four time points (pre-sensitization, 2, 6 and 24 weeks).

Results and caveats for the whole study, not just this receptor: The number of TCRs above 1 in 1000 frequency did not change with DPC sensitization; there was no evidence of global repertoire structure alterations. Expanded TCRs formed significantly more large CDR3 similarity clusters than pre-sensitization or healthy control sets, consistent with antigen-driven responses. Because every patient had alopecia, a presumed autoimmune disease, the patients' immune response might differ from that of healthy individuals. The number of PT1 expanded TCRs positively correlated with patch test score, significant at thresholds 8, 16 and 32 but not 4. After repeated subsampling, changes were observed in the strength of the expansion versus patch-test correlation and in the threshold at which the correlation became significant.

The chain is assembled from TRBV14 and TRBJ2-7; too little of a D gene remains to name it. This TCR came from a woman aged 40 to 49 with alopecia areata. Some clones in this sample may be carry-over from other donors' samples. The specimen comprised whole blood, sampled in connection with sensitization to the hapten diphenylcyclopropenone (DPC). The DNA is TGTGCCAGCTCAGGTACCTACGAGCAGTACTTC. Its amino acids are CASSGTYEQYF. Joined to the reference TRBV14 and TRBJ2-7 proteins, this CDR3 gives the full variable domain: EAGVTQFPSHSVIEKGQTVTLRCDPISGHDNLYWYRRVMGKEIKFLLHFVKESKQDESGMPNNRFLAERTGGTYSTLKVQPAELEDSGVYFCASSGTYEQYFGPGTRLTVT.